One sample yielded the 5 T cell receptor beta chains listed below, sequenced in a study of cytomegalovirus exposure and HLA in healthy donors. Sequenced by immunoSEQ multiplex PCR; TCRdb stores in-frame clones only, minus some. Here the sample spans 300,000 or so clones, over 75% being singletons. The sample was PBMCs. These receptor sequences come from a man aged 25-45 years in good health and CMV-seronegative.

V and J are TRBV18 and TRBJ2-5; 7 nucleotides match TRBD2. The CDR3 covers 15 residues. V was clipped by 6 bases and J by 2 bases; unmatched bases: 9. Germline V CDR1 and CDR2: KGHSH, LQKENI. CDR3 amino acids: CASSLGRDGQETQYF. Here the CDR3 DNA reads TGTGCCAGCTCTCTAGGGAGGGACGGACAAGAGACCCAGTACTTC.

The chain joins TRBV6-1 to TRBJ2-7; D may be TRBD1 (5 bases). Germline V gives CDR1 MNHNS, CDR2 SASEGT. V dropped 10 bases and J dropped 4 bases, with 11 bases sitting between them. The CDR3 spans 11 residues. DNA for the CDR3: TGTGCCACGAAAGGGGTGTACGAGCAGTACTTC. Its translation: CATKGVYEQYF.

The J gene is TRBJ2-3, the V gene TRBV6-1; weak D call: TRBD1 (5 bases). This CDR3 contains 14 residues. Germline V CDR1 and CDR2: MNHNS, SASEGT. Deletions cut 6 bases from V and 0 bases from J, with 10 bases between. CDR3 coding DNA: TGTGCCAGCAGACGGACACCGAGCACAGATACGCAGTATTTT. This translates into CASRRTPSTDTQYF.

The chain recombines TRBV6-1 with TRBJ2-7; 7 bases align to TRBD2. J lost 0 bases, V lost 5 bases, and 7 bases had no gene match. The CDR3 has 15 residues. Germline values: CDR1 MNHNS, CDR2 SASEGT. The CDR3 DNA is TGTGCCAGCAGTTCCCGGGGGGTCACCTCCTACGAGCAGTACTTC. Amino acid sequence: CASSSRGVTSYEQYF.

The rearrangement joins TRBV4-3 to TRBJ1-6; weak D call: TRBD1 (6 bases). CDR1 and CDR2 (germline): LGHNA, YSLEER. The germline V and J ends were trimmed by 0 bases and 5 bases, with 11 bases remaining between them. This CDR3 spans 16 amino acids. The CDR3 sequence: CASSQEDRVNNSPLHF. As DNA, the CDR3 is TGCGCCAGCAGCCAAGAGGACAGAGTGAATAATTCACCCCTCCACTTT.